These T cell receptor beta chains were read from a single sample in a study of CD8 T cells in Susac syndrome. TCRdb used MiXCR to reprocess the immunoSEQ multiplex PCR reads, holding one entry per CDR3 protein. The profile shows about 300,000 distinct CDR3 sequences, around 90% of them singletons. Sequencing was carried out using CD4+ T cells from PBMCs. These receptors all come from a human donor with multiple sclerosis. Both conserved end residues are part of each CDR3. D genes are given only for firm matches. Clone size is stated in some rows and not others, as once, few, many or a class when expanded.

j_call clone_size d_call v_call cdr3_aa cdr3_nt
TRBJ2-2 NA NA TRBV5-1 CASSLVFRGTAGELFF TGCGCCAGCAGCTTGGTATTTAGGGGAACGGCCGGGGAGCTGTTTTTT
TRBJ2-7 once NA TRBV30 CAWNASPRGVGDEQYF TGTGCCTGGAATGCGTCCCCCAGGGGCGTTGGGGACGAGCAGTACTTC
TRBJ1-3 NA NA TRBV15 CATSRDNRAEYSGNTIYF TGTGCCACCAGCAGAGATAACAGGGCCGAATACTCTGGAAACACCATATATTTT
TRBJ2-3 NA TRBD2 TRBV12-3/TRBV12-4 CASSLNGLAADTQYF TGTGCCAGCAGTTTAAACGGTCTAGCGGCAGATACGCAGTATTTT
TRBJ2-7 NA NA TRBV6-1 CASREGIWATYEQYF TGTGCCAGCAGGGAAGGGATCTGGGCTACCTACGAGCAGTACTTC
TRBJ2-1 NA NA TRBV19 CASSTSGGNEQFF TGTGCCAGTAGTACCTCAGGGGGGAATGAGCAGTTCTTC
TRBJ1-2 NA NA TRBV10-3 CAINNPTGTYYGYTF TGTGCCATCAACAACCCCACCGGGACCTACTATGGCTACACCTTC
TRBJ2-1 NA TRBD2 TRBV3-1 CASRTAGEGNEQFF TGTGCCAGCAGAACCGCGGGAGAGGGGAATGAGCAGTTCTTC
TRBJ2-3 NA NA TRBV9 CASSVTQEGTDTQYF TGTGCCAGCAGCGTAACACAAGAGGGGACAGATACGCAGTATTTT
TRBJ2-7 NA TRBD2 TRBV3-1 CASSPKSSGRAGEQYF TGTGCCAGCAGCCCCAAAAGTAGCGGGAGGGCAGGGGAGCAGTACTTC
TRBJ2-6 NA NA TRBV5-4 CASSLRSNGANVLTF TGTGCCAGCAGCTTACGGAGCAATGGGGCCAACGTCCTGACTTTC
TRBJ2-3 NA TRBD2 TRBV24-1 CATSDGRLAGGPDTQYF TGTGCCACCAGTGATGGAAGACTAGCGGGAGGGCCAGATACGCAGTATTTT
TRBJ2-3 NA NA TRBV3-1 CASSQSQGLTDTQYF TGTGCCAGCAGCCAATCACAGGGACTCACAGATACGCAGTATTTT